Listed below are T cell receptor beta chains from one sample, sequenced in a study of cytomegalovirus exposure and HLA in healthy donors. Only in-frame clones appear in the TCRdb table, and some are missing; sequencing was by immunoSEQ multiplex PCR. The data hold more than 150,000 clones, with about 79% observed a single time. The sequenced material came from PBMCs. All receptors come from a girl aged 2 to 9 in good health and CMV-seropositive. CDR3s include the opening cysteine and the closing phenylalanine or tryptophan. The D gene is left open where the match is weak. Not every row has a clone size; where given, it reads once, few, many or a size class.

clone_size: once; j_call: TRBJ2-4; d_call: NA; v_call: TRBV9; cdr3_aa: CASSVGETKNIQYF; cdr3_nt: TGTGCCAGCAGCGTCGGGGAAACCAAAAACATTCAGTACTTC
clone_size: NA; j_call: TRBJ2-1; d_call: TRBD2; v_call: TRBV7-2; cdr3_aa: CASSPPGLAYNEQFF; cdr3_nt: TGTGCCAGCAGCCCCCCAGGACTAGCTTACAATGAGCAGTTCTTC
clone_size: NA; j_call: TRBJ2-6; d_call: NA; v_call: TRBV7-6; cdr3_aa: CASSLAWRGPGANVLTF; cdr3_nt: TGTGCCAGCAGCTTAGCGTGGCGGGGGCCTGGGGCCAACGTCCTGACTTTC
clone_size: NA; j_call: TRBJ2-1; d_call: NA; v_call: TRBV25-1; cdr3_aa: CASKLDIGEQFF; cdr3_nt: TGTGCCAGCAAGCTAGATATCGGTGAGCAGTTCTTC
clone_size: NA; j_call: TRBJ2-1; d_call: NA; v_call: TRBV30; cdr3_aa: CAWSIGSGNDEQFF; cdr3_nt: TGTGCCTGGAGTATCGGGAGCGGTAACGATGAGCAGTTCTTC
clone_size: few; j_call: TRBJ1-1; d_call: NA; v_call: TRBV14; cdr3_aa: CASSQLGGRRTEAFF; cdr3_nt: TGTGCCAGCAGCCAACTCGGGGGTAGAAGAACTGAAGCTTTCTTT
clone_size: NA; j_call: TRBJ2-7; d_call: NA; v_call: TRBV4-1; cdr3_aa: CASSQEGGGNYEQYF; cdr3_nt: TGCGCCAGCAGCCAAGAAGGAGGGGGCAACTACGAGCAGTACTTC
clone_size: few; j_call: TRBJ1-2; d_call: NA; v_call: TRBV2; cdr3_aa: CASKPDSNYGYTF; cdr3_nt: TGTGCCAGCAAACCGGACTCTAACTATGGCTACACCTTC
clone_size: once; j_call: TRBJ2-3; d_call: TRBD1; v_call: TRBV11-3; cdr3_aa: CASSLGQVPDTQYF; cdr3_nt: TGTGCCAGCAGCCTTGGACAGGTCCCAGATACGCAGTATTTT
clone_size: NA; j_call: TRBJ1-1; d_call: TRBD1; v_call: TRBV5-4; cdr3_aa: CASSSPYGTGGSTEAFF; cdr3_nt: TGTGCCAGCAGCTCCCCTTATGGGACAGGGGGCTCCACTGAAGCTTTCTTT
clone_size: NA; j_call: TRBJ2-3; d_call: NA; v_call: TRBV4-2; cdr3_aa: CASSQDGGAGRDTQYF; cdr3_nt: TGTGCCAGCAGCCAAGATGGGGGGGCTGGAAGAGATACGCAGTATTTT
clone_size: NA; j_call: TRBJ2-7; d_call: NA; v_call: TRBV10-1; cdr3_aa: CASSAHRGAGAYEQYF; cdr3_nt: TGCGCCAGCAGTGCCCACCGGGGGGCGGGAGCTTACGAGCAGTACTTC
clone_size: NA; j_call: TRBJ1-2; d_call: TRBD1; v_call: TRBV7-6; cdr3_aa: CASSLGRDSHSGGYTF; cdr3_nt: TGTGCCAGCAGCTTAGGCCGGGACAGCCACTCTGGGGGCTACACCTTC
clone_size: NA; j_call: TRBJ2-7; d_call: NA; v_call: TRBV23-1; cdr3_aa: CASGPGKPSYEQYF; cdr3_nt: TGCGCCAGCGGACCGGGGAAACCCTCCTACGAGCAGTACTTC
clone_size: NA; j_call: TRBJ2-7; d_call: NA; v_call: TRBV19; cdr3_aa: CASSPRWGPQVDEQYF; cdr3_nt: TGTGCCAGTAGTCCGAGGTGGGGGCCGCAAGTAGACGAGCAGTACTTC
clone_size: NA; j_call: TRBJ2-1; d_call: NA; v_call: TRBV7-8; cdr3_aa: CATKPGSYNEQFF; cdr3_nt: TGTGCCACAAAACCCGGGAGCTACAATGAGCAGTTCTTC
clone_size: NA; j_call: TRBJ2-7; d_call: NA; v_call: TRBV9; cdr3_aa: CASSPTQGAEQYF; cdr3_nt: TGTGCCAGCAGCCCGACCCAAGGGGCCGAGCAGTACTTC
clone_size: NA; j_call: TRBJ2-3; d_call: TRBD2; v_call: TRBV7-3; cdr3_aa: CASSLIAGLSTDTQYF; cdr3_nt: TGTGCCAGCAGCTTAATAGCGGGATTGAGCACAGATACGCAGTATTTT
clone_size: NA; j_call: TRBJ1-1; d_call: TRBD1; v_call: TRBV2; cdr3_aa: CASSEGTGRLLAFF; cdr3_nt: TGTGCCAGCAGTGAGGGGACAGGGCGATTATTGGCTTTCTTT
clone_size: NA; j_call: TRBJ1-4; d_call: TRBD1; v_call: TRBV6-6; cdr3_aa: CASSFPQTGGSEKLFF; cdr3_nt: TGTGCCAGCAGTTTTCCCCAGACAGGGGGCAGTGAAAAACTGTTTTTT
clone_size: NA; j_call: TRBJ2-7; d_call: NA; v_call: TRBV5-8; cdr3_aa: CASSFGGQSSYEQYF; cdr3_nt: TGTGCCAGCAGCTTCGGGGGACAGTCCTCCTACGAGCAGTACTTC
clone_size: few; j_call: TRBJ1-5; d_call: TRBD1; v_call: TRBV6-1; cdr3_aa: CASSRTGQPQHF; cdr3_nt: TGTGCCAGCAGCCGGACAGGGCAGCCCCAGCATTTT
clone_size: few; j_call: TRBJ1-1; d_call: NA; v_call: TRBV6-5; cdr3_aa: CASNLNGGVTEAFF; cdr3_nt: TGTGCCAGCAACCTCAACGGTGGTGTCACTGAAGCTTTCTTT
clone_size: few; j_call: TRBJ1-2; d_call: NA; v_call: TRBV6-1; cdr3_aa: CASSEVGQDGYTF; cdr3_nt: TGTGCCAGCAGTGAAGTGGGGCAGGATGGCTACACCTTC
clone_size: NA; j_call: TRBJ2-1; d_call: TRBD2; v_call: TRBV7-9; cdr3_aa: CASSLREVKFF; cdr3_nt: TGTGCCAGCAGCTTGCGGGAGGTGAAGTTCTTC
clone_size: NA; j_call: TRBJ2-3; d_call: NA; v_call: TRBV27; cdr3_aa: CASSINAGVGTDTQYF; cdr3_nt: TGTGCCAGCAGTATCAACGCAGGGGTTGGCACAGATACGCAGTATTTT
clone_size: NA; j_call: TRBJ2-3; d_call: TRBD1; v_call: TRBV30; cdr3_aa: CAWTWGQGMTDTQYF; cdr3_nt: TGTGCCTGGACTTGGGGACAGGGAATGACAGATACGCAGTATTTT
clone_size: NA; j_call: TRBJ2-1; d_call: NA; v_call: TRBV27; cdr3_aa: CASGLSSSSYNEQFF; cdr3_nt: TGTGCCAGCGGACTAAGTTCAAGCTCCTACAATGAGCAGTTCTTC
clone_size: NA; j_call: TRBJ2-2; d_call: NA; v_call: TRBV7-9; cdr3_aa: CASSLTDANTGELFF; cdr3_nt: TGTGCCAGCAGCTTGACAGACGCGAACACCGGGGAGCTGTTTTTT
clone_size: NA; j_call: TRBJ1-4; d_call: NA; v_call: TRBV2; cdr3_aa: CASLVNEKLFF; cdr3_nt: TGTGCCTCCCTAGTGAACGAAAAACTGTTTTTT
clone_size: NA; j_call: TRBJ2-1; d_call: NA; v_call: TRBV4-1; cdr3_aa: CASSQVPESSYNEQFF; cdr3_nt: TGCGCCAGCAGCCAAGTTCCGGAGAGCTCCTACAATGAGCAGTTCTTC
clone_size: few; j_call: TRBJ2-7; d_call: TRBD1; v_call: TRBV4-1; cdr3_aa: CASSRILRTGLAYEQYF; cdr3_nt: TGCGCCAGCAGCCGGATCCTTCGGACAGGGCTGGCCTACGAGCAGTACTTC
clone_size: NA; j_call: TRBJ1-1; d_call: NA; v_call: TRBV6-5; cdr3_aa: CASSDVWRSTEAFF; cdr3_nt: TGTGCCAGCAGTGATGTATGGCGGTCGACTGAAGCTTTCTTT
clone_size: NA; j_call: TRBJ2-2; d_call: NA; v_call: TRBV4-1; cdr3_aa: CASSQGRQDTGELFF; cdr3_nt: TGCGCCAGCAGCCAAGGTCGACAGGACACCGGGGAGCTGTTTTTT
clone_size: once; j_call: TRBJ2-1; d_call: NA; v_call: TRBV5-4; cdr3_aa: CASSDRKRGTNEQFF; cdr3_nt: TGTGCCAGCAGTGACAGGAAGAGAGGTACCAATGAGCAGTTCTTC
clone_size: NA; j_call: TRBJ2-1; d_call: NA; v_call: TRBV11-3; cdr3_aa: CASSSAGTEQFF; cdr3_nt: TGTGCCAGCAGCTCGGCGGGGACTGAGCAGTTCTTC
clone_size: NA; j_call: TRBJ2-3; d_call: NA; v_call: TRBV11-2; cdr3_aa: CASSLAGPPDTQYF; cdr3_nt: TGTGCCAGCAGCTTAGCGGGTCCTCCAGATACGCAGTATTTT
clone_size: once; j_call: TRBJ2-1; d_call: TRBD2; v_call: TRBV25-1; cdr3_aa: CASSAGRTYNEQFF; cdr3_nt: TGTGCCAGCAGTGCCGGGAGGACCTACAATGAGCAGTTCTTC
clone_size: NA; j_call: TRBJ2-7; d_call: TRBD2; v_call: TRBV27; cdr3_aa: CASSSPRLAGALYEQYF; cdr3_nt: TGTGCCAGCAGTTCCCCGAGACTAGCGGGGGCCCTTTACGAGCAGTACTTC
clone_size: NA; j_call: TRBJ2-7; d_call: NA; v_call: TRBV11-3; cdr3_aa: CASSLGGTTDYEQYF; cdr3_nt: TGTGCCAGCAGCTTAGGTGGGACAACAGATTACGAGCAGTACTTC
clone_size: few; j_call: TRBJ1-1; d_call: NA; v_call: TRBV10-1; cdr3_aa: CASSPGLRGTEAFF; cdr3_nt: TGCGCCAGCAGTCCCGGGCTCCGGGGCACTGAAGCTTTCTTT
clone_size: NA; j_call: TRBJ1-4; d_call: NA; v_call: TRBV29-1; cdr3_aa: CSVEDPQAPTLKLFF; cdr3_nt: TGCAGCGTTGAAGACCCACAGGCCCCAACCTTAAAACTGTTTTTT
clone_size: NA; j_call: TRBJ1-5; d_call: TRBD1; v_call: TRBV18; cdr3_aa: CASSLPPYRGRENQPQHF; cdr3_nt: TGTGCCAGCTCACTCCCACCTTACAGGGGCAGGGAGAATCAGCCCCAGCATTTT
clone_size: NA; j_call: TRBJ1-1; d_call: NA; v_call: TRBV5-1; cdr3_aa: CASSLFGDSAEAFF; cdr3_nt: TGCGCCAGCAGCTTGTTCGGTGACAGCGCTGAAGCCTTCTTT
clone_size: once; j_call: TRBJ2-5; d_call: NA; v_call: TRBV18; cdr3_aa: CASSRRAGRNVETQYF; cdr3_nt: TGTGCCAGCTCACGGAGGGCAGGGCGGAATGTAGAGACCCAGTACTTC
clone_size: NA; j_call: TRBJ2-2; d_call: NA; v_call: TRBV25-1; cdr3_aa: CASSEFRGPNTGELFF; cdr3_nt: TGTGCCAGCAGTGAATTCAGGGGCCCGAACACCGGGGAGCTGTTTTTT
clone_size: NA; j_call: TRBJ2-7; d_call: TRBD2; v_call: TRBV14; cdr3_aa: CASSQDAAGGARGQYF; cdr3_nt: TGTGCCAGCAGCCAAGATGCGGCGGGAGGCGCTCGGGGGCAGTACTTC
clone_size: NA; j_call: TRBJ1-2; d_call: NA; v_call: TRBV29-1; cdr3_aa: CSVGGGGEGYTF; cdr3_nt: TGCAGCGTTGGGGGCGGGGGCGAAGGCTACACCTTC
clone_size: NA; j_call: TRBJ2-4; d_call: NA; v_call: TRBV7-9; cdr3_aa: CASSEARGRNIQYF; cdr3_nt: TGTGCCAGCAGCGAGGCAAGAGGGAGGAACATTCAGTACTTC
clone_size: NA; j_call: TRBJ2-7; d_call: NA; v_call: TRBV4-1; cdr3_aa: CASSQAGDFSYEQYF; cdr3_nt: TGCGCCAGCAGCCAAGCTGGGGACTTCTCCTACGAGCAGTACTTC
clone_size: NA; j_call: TRBJ2-7; d_call: NA; v_call: TRBV7-2; cdr3_aa: CASSLEVTIEQYF; cdr3_nt: TGTGCCAGCAGCTTAGAAGTTACAATCGAGCAGTACTTC
clone_size: NA; j_call: TRBJ1-1; d_call: NA; v_call: TRBV4-1; cdr3_aa: CASSPYGGSPPGSTEAFF; cdr3_nt: TGCGCCAGCAGCCCCTACGGGGGTTCCCCTCCCGGGAGCACTGAAGCTTTCTTT
clone_size: NA; j_call: TRBJ1-1; d_call: NA; v_call: TRBV19; cdr3_aa: CASSRRGAITEAFF; cdr3_nt: TGTGCCAGTAGTAGGCGGGGCGCCATCACTGAAGCTTTCTTT
clone_size: NA; j_call: TRBJ2-1; d_call: TRBD2; v_call: TRBV28; cdr3_aa: CASSSNPGGWTSGSINNEQFF; cdr3_nt: TGTGCCAGCAGTTCTAACCCCGGGGGGTGGACTAGCGGGAGCATCAACAATGAGCAGTTCTTC
clone_size: few; j_call: TRBJ1-1; d_call: TRBD1; v_call: TRBV30; cdr3_aa: CACTTGGNTEAFF; cdr3_nt: TGTGCCTGTACGACAGGGGGTAACACTGAAGCTTTCTTT
clone_size: few; j_call: TRBJ1-1; d_call: TRBD1; v_call: TRBV6-1; cdr3_aa: CASPGQMVTEAFF; cdr3_nt: TGTGCCAGTCCGGGACAGATGGTCACTGAAGCTTTCTTT
clone_size: once; j_call: TRBJ2-1; d_call: NA; v_call: TRBV12-5; cdr3_aa: CASGLVFMNEQFF; cdr3_nt: TGTGCTAGTGGTTTGGTCTTTATGAATGAGCAGTTCTTC
clone_size: NA; j_call: TRBJ1-1; d_call: NA; v_call: TRBV25-1; cdr3_aa: CASSEYHSFVGGAFF; cdr3_nt: TGTGCCAGCAGTGAATATCACAGTTTCGTTGGTGGAGCTTTCTTT
clone_size: NA; j_call: TRBJ1-1; d_call: TRBD1; v_call: TRBV9; cdr3_aa: CASSFPPGGGTEAFF; cdr3_nt: TGTGCCAGCAGCTTTCCGCCAGGGGGAGGAACTGAAGCTTTCTTT
clone_size: NA; j_call: TRBJ1-1; d_call: TRBD1; v_call: TRBV6-5; cdr3_aa: CATGTVRTEAFF; cdr3_nt: TGTGCCACCGGGACAGTGAGGACTGAAGCTTTCTTT